This T cell receptor (beta chain) appears in the sequencing data of a study of OX40 agonist ivuxolimab in advanced cancers. Regarding the research as a whole: Ivuxolimab was an agonistic, fully human IgG2 monoclonal antibody directed against OX40 (CD134), a costimulatory receptor. Of the 50 to 55 patients in dose escalation, approximately 20 had hepatocellular carcinoma, about 15 had melanoma, 9 had renal cell carcinoma and 9 had head and neck cancer. In the dose-escalation cohort, 82.7% of patients were male, and the mean age was around 60 years, with a range of about 23 to 85. Patients were allowed to have had prior anti-PD-1, anti-PD-L1 or anti-CTLA-4 therapy, and roughly 40% of the dose-escalation patients had previously received checkpoint inhibitors. Partial responses occurred in three dose-escalation patients, of whom one had hepatocellular carcinoma and two had cutaneous melanoma. Intravenous ivuxolimab was administered to patients every 2 weeks at six dose levels: 0.01, 0.1, 0.3, 1.5, 3 and 10 mg/kg. The paper describes the monotherapy dose-escalation part (N of about 55 patients) of the phase I trial of ivuxolimab. Peripheral TCRbeta sequencing was intended to test whether TCR sequence diversity was altered and clonal T-cell expansion was caused by ivuxolimab. General findings and caveats noted by the study authors: Low levels of normalized T-cell clonal expansion were also seen in some patients who did not respond. After ivuxolimab, more expanded clones were found on average in CD8+ T cells than in CD4+ T cells. The antigen specificity of the peripheral T cells that underwent clonal expansion was not determined. At doses from 0.1 to 3.0 mg/kg, clonal expansion was seen in both CD4+ and CD8+ blood T cells between baseline and week 6. Partial responders in the 0.1-3.0 mg/kg groups had among the lowest normalized peripheral clonal expansion, especially among CD8+ T cells.

The CDR3 measures 14 amino acids from cysteine to phenylalanine. Only CDR3 DNA remains: 42 bases, in frame from the first base. Trimming accounts for 0 bases at V and 6 bases at J, while the number of junction bases matched to no gene is 5. According to the germline V gene, CDR1 reads SGHTA and CDR2 reads FQGNSA. This clone was detected once. Its binding antigen is unknown. One base away there is no much larger clone; base qualities are not given. The trial excluded patients who had a history of autoimmune disease or who were on systemic immunosuppression. Peripheral blood for TCR sequencing was collected from all dose cohorts at baseline, on cycle 4 day 1, and on cycle 7 day 1. The samples were drawn from a first-in-human, open-label, multicenter phase I dose-escalation trial of ivuxolimab. The trial enrolled adults with locally advanced or metastatic head and neck squamous cell, hepatocellular, melanoma or renal cell carcinoma. Before TCR sequencing, CD4+ T cells and CD8+ T cells from peripheral blood were sorted into separate populations.

To sequence the TCRbeta CDR3 region, genomic DNA was isolated from the sorted cells. The immunoSEQ Assay was used to sequence the TCRbeta CDR3 regions. TCRdb limited this immuneACCESS table to in-frame rearrangements with V and J called. A share of clones is missing; checked studies link under half to unresolved V genes, and the rest is unexplained. The sample data list fewer than 40,000 clones, and under 90% of these were observed just once. The biggest ten clones account for around 1.5% of the sample. The origin of this receptor is an adult with an advanced solid tumor such as melanoma, head and neck, liver or kidney cancer. The chain uses TRBV7-2 and TRBJ2-7; the junction holds 7 bases that match TRBD2. Sample: CD4+ or CD8+ T cells sorted from blood, taken in a trial of the OX40 agonist ivuxolimab. At the DNA level, the sequence is TGTGCCAGCAGCTTAGCCGGGCGGGGGTCCGAGCAGTACTTC. Its amino acids are CASSLAGRGSEQYF.